The 26 T cell receptor beta chains reported below all come from one sample, sequenced in a study of T cells in Graves' hyperthyroidism and ophthalmopathy. TCR beta CDR3 regions were amplified from RNA. The study used the HTBI primer set for a first-round RT-PCR of the TCR CDR3. In TCRdb, the multiplex PCR reads were re-called with MiXCR into one record per CDR3 protein. The data hold roughly 38,000 distinct CDR3 sequences, with approximately 50% observed a single time. Input material: blood. The receptor source for this set is a woman aged 45-65 years with Graves' hyperthyroidism that later progressed to Graves' ophthalmopathy.

In the case of this clonotype: The conserved phenylalanine or tryptophan is not found at the CDR3 terminus, so this likely reflects a read error. The DNA is left out, because the CDR3 cannot be placed on it with certainty; the CDR3 is given as TCRdb lists it. V and J are TRBV7-3 and TRBJ2-2; no DNA check was done on the table's D call, TRBD1. The CDR3 is 15 residues long, counting both termini. Germline CDR1 reads SGHTA; CDR2 reads FQGTGA. The CDR3 loop reads CASSLGGRNTGELFL.

The V and J genes are TRBV4-1 and TRBJ2-7, with 12 bases identical to TRBD2. Germline V gene sequence: CDR1 MGHRA, CDR2 YSYEKL. V gave up 4 bases and J gave up 4 bases; unmatched junction bases: 8. The CDR3 runs 16 residues. The CDR3 coding sequence is TGCGCCAGCAGCCCCGAGGGTCTAGCGGGAGGGTACGAGCAGTACTTC. It yields the protein CASSPEGLAGGYEQYF.

The sample holds one count of this clonotype. The J gene is TRBJ2-1, the V gene TRBV5-1; 8 bases line up with TRBD1. This CDR3 has 15 residues. With V trimmed by 4 bases and J by 9 bases, 12 bases remained unmatched. Germline-derived CDR1 and CDR2 are SGHRS and YFSETQ. The CDR3 loop reads CASSSPGAGGTEQFF. The CDR3 DNA reads as TGCGCCAGCAGCAGTCCGGGAGCAGGGGGCACTGAGCAGTTCTTC.

The chain links TRBV6-4 to TRBJ1-6, with D unclear. The V and J ends lost 8 bases and 11 bases respectively, with 7 bases between them. From germline, CDR1 is MRHNA and CDR2 SNTAGT. The CDR3 runs 10 residues. In DNA, the CDR3 is TGTGCCAGCCTAGACCCACCCCTCCACTTT. Amino acids: CASLDPPLHF.

This clonotype came up many times. The chain is built from TRBV28 and TRBJ1-1, with D possibly matching TRBD1 (5 bases). The germline V gene has CDR1 MDHEN and CDR2 SYDVKM. Trimming removed 6 bases at V and 0 bases at J, with 17 bases between. This CDR3 region has 16 residues. Here the CDR3 reads CASRSMGRGMNTEAFF. The CDR3 DNA is TGTGCCAGCAGGTCGATGGGGCGAGGGATGAACACTGAAGCTTTCTTT. Full variable domain (outside the CDR3, taken from reference TRBV28 and TRBJ1-1): DVKVTQSSRYLVKRTGEKVFLECVQDMDHENMFWYRQDPGLGLRLIYFSYDVKMKEKGDIPEGYSVSREKKERFSLILESASTNQTSMYLCASRSMGRGMNTEAFFGQGTRLTVV.

As concerns this clonotype: A much larger clone lies one base from this, so it may be a read error. Here the CDR3 reads CASSPGLGQGEQHF. CDR3 coding DNA: TGTGCCAGCTCACCCGGACTCGGACAAGGCGAGCAGCACTTC. J is TRBJ2-7 and V is TRBV18, with D perhaps matching TRBD1 or TRBD2 (5 bases each). Germline V gene lookup returns CDR1 KGHSH and CDR2 LQKENI. This CDR3 is built from 14 residues.

This clonotype was recorded at least ten times. This chain connects TRBV6-5 to TRBJ1-1; tentatively, D is TRBD1 (6 bases). Trimming cost V 7 bases and J 1 base, with 16 bases left between them. Germline V gene lookup returns CDR1 MNHEY and CDR2 SVGAGI. The CDR3 consists of 15 residues. CDR3 sequence (DNA): TGTGCCAGCATGGGGGGGGGGGCCCCGAACACTGAAGCTTTCTTT. Residues: CASMGGGAPNTEAFF.

This chain uses TRBV7-9 with TRBJ1-5; D is undetermined. Germline assignment: CDR1 SEHNR and CDR2 FQNEAQ (reference sequence). The V and J ends lost 8 bases and 11 bases respectively, with 16 bases between them. The length of the CDR3 is 12 residues. CDR3 in amino acids: CASFEDWETQHF. The CDR3 region has the DNA TGTGCCAGCTTTGAGGATTGGGAGACCCAGCATTTT.

With regard to this clonotype: The germline gene is not matched at one end of the junction; a read error may be the cause. The chain couples TRBV4-1 to TRBJ2-3; 9 nucleotides line up with TRBD1. Germline CDR1 is MGHRA and CDR2 is YSYEKL. CDR3 length: 19 residues. The CDR3 DNA follows: TGCGCCAGCAGCCAAGATAGCGGACAGGGGCCTTTCGGCACGGATACGCAGTATTTT. It translates to CASSQDSGQGPFGTDTQYF.

In its sample, this clonotype was seen many times. This chain uses TRBV19 with TRBJ2-3, with TRBD2 matching over 9 bases. CDR1 and CDR2 from the germline V gene are LNHDA and SQIVND (reference sequence). J was trimmed by 0 bases and V by 3 bases; bases with no gene match: 4. The CDR3 runs to 16 residues. CDR3 nucleotides: TGTGCCAGTAGTATCGGGACTAGCACTAGCACAGATACGCAGTATTTT. It yields the protein CASSIGTSTSTDTQYF.

The rearrangement links TRBV5-1 to TRBJ2-3; 11 positions match TRBD1. Germline CDR1 reads SGHRS; CDR2 reads YFSETQ. V lost 4 bases, J lost 6 bases, and 4 bases stayed unmatched. This CDR3 has 14 residues. CDR3 region: CASSRGQGDDTQYF. The CDR3 coding sequence is TGCGCCAGCAGCCGGGGACAGGGGGATGATACGCAGTATTTT. The whole variable domain, remainder taken from reference TRBV5-1 and TRBJ2-3, is KAGVTQTPRYLIKTRGQQVTLSCSPISGHRSVSWYQQTPGQGLQFLFEYFSETQRNKGNFPGRFSGRQFSNSRSEMNVSTLELGDSALYLCASSRGQGDDTQYFGPGTRLTVL.

This clonotype is a singleton in its sample. V is TRBV2 and J is TRBJ2-7; 8 nucleotides agree with TRBD2. Germline loops: CDR1 SNHLY, CDR2 FYNNEI. Germline trimming cut 5 bases from V and 2 bases from J; bases unmatched to any gene: 5. This CDR3 has 14 residues. The CDR3 DNA reads TGTGCCAGCAGTCTGATTAGCGGGACCTACGAGCAGTACTTC. This encodes CASSLISGTYEQYF. The full variable domain, its missing parts supplied by reference TRBV2 and TRBJ2-7, is EPEVTQTPSHQVTQMGQEVILRCVPISNHLYFYWYRQILGQKVEFLVSFYNNEISEKSEIFDDQFSVERPDGSNFTLKIRSTKLEDSAMYFCASSLISGTYEQYFGPGTRLTVT.

On this clonotype: The conserved closing phenylalanine or tryptophan is absent in this CDR3, likely reflecting a read error. The DNA is left out, because the CDR3 cannot be placed on it with certainty; the CDR3 is given as TCRdb lists it. The chain carries TRBV7-6 and TRBJ1-1; TRBD1, the D gene given by the table, was not confirmed from the DNA. Per the germline V gene, CDR1 is SGHVS and CDR2 is FNYEAQ. The CDR3 adds up to 9 amino acids, both ends counted. This CDR3 reads CASTRGQGG.

The chain uses TRBV6-5 and TRBJ2-2; the D is unclear. Germline V gene lookup returns CDR1 MNHEY and CDR2 SVGAGI. Trimming took off 5 bases at V and 8 bases at J, with 3 bases between the two ends. The CDR3 extends over 10 amino acids. The CDR3 loop is CASSQGELFF. CDR3 coding DNA: TGTGCCAGCAGTCAAGGGGAGCTGTTTTTT.

This clonotype was observed once. The V and J genes are TRBV29-1 and TRBJ1-2, with a tentative D call TRBD1 (5 bases). The CDR3 contains 13 residues. Germline CDR1 SQVTM, CDR2 ANQGSEA. V lost 2 bases, J lost 3 bases, and 10 bases lay in between. The DNA for the CDR3 is TGCAGCGTTGAAACGACAGACTACTATGGCTACACCTTC. Translation gives CSVETTDYYGYTF. Full variable domain (rest looked up from reference TRBV29-1 and TRBJ1-2): SAVISQKPSRDICQRGTSLTIQCQVDSQVTMMFWYRQQPGQSLTLIATANQGSEATYESGFVIDKFPISRPNLTFSTLTVSNMSPEDSSIYLCSVETTDYYGYTFGSGTRLTVV.

V and J are TRBV7-2 and TRBJ1-6; possibly TRBD1 for D (5 bases). Trimming left V 6 bases short and J 7 bases short, with 10 bases between. Germline values: CDR1 SGHTA, CDR2 FQGNSA. There are 13 residues in the CDR3. CDR3 region: CASRTQGNSPLHF. CDR3 DNA sequence: TGTGCCAGCAGAACTCAGGGAAATTCACCCCTCCACTTT.

The CDR3 is CASSVGQNSYEQYF. CDR3 DNA: TGTGCCAGCAGCGTCGGACAGAACTCCTACGAGCAGTACTTC. V usage is TRBV9 and J usage is TRBJ2-7; weak D call: TRBD1 (6 bases). This CDR3 is 14 amino acids long. Germline V gene data show CDR1 as SGDLS and CDR2 as YYNGEE. The germline V and J ends were trimmed by 2 bases and 0 bases, with 9 bases remaining between them.

This clonotype is classed as medium-sized. This chain links TRBV20-1 with TRBJ2-3; D remains ambiguous. CDR3 length: 15 amino acids. Germline lookup yields CDR1 DFQATT and CDR2 SNEGSKA (reference sequence). Trimming stripped 0 bases from V and 0 bases from J, with 10 bases between. The CDR3 coding sequence is TGCAGTGCTAGAGATCATCGCAGAAGCACAGATACGCAGTATTTT. Residues: CSARDHRRSTDTQYF.

The sample holds one count of this clonotype. The chain's CDR3 is CSAGQENSPLHF. The CDR3 DNA reads as TGCAGTGCCGGACAGGAGAATTCACCCCTCCACTTT. This rearrangement joins TRBV20-1 to TRBJ1-6; TRBD1 matches 7 bases. The CDR3 runs 12 residues. Trimming removed 6 bases from V and 7 bases from J; junction bases left unmatched: 3. CDR1 is DFQATT, CDR2 SNEGSKA, per germline (reference sequence).

This clonotype was recorded a few times. V gene TRBV19 combines with J gene TRBJ2-3; a possible D gene is TRBD2 (6 bases). Germline V gene data show CDR1 as LNHDA and CDR2 as SQIVND (reference sequence). The CDR3 covers 13 residues. The ends were cut back, 10 bases at V and 1 base at J, with 12 bases in the middle. DNA of the CDR3: TGTGCCACCCGACTAGGGGGCACAGATACGCAGTATTTT. The encoded protein is CATRLGGTDTQYF.

This rearrangement joins TRBV20-1 to TRBJ1-6, with D possibly TRBD1 on 5 matching bases. V lost 0 bases and J 18 bases, leaving 21 bases between the germline ends. Germline values: CDR1 DFQATT, CDR2 SNEGSKA (reference sequence). The CDR3 extends over 14 amino acids. The CDR3: CSARERTGDSLPHF. The CDR3 region has the DNA TGCAGTGCTAGAGAAAGGACGGGGGATTCACTCCCCCACTTT.

The rearrangement uses TRBV7-3 and TRBJ2-2, with TRBD2 matching 13 bases. The CDR3 is made up of 17 amino acids. Germline V gene sequence: CDR1 SGHTA, CDR2 FQGTGA. V was clipped by 2 bases and J by 8 bases; unmatched bases: 8. CDR3 DNA sequence: TGTGCCAGCAGCTTAGACCCAGGACTAGCGGGAGTAGGGGAGCTGTTTTTT. Translating gives CASSLDPGLAGVGELFF.

This clonotype came up many times. V gene TRBV5-4 combines with J gene TRBJ1-2; a weak D match, TRBD1 (6 bases). V dropped 0 bases and J dropped 1 base, with 10 bases sitting between them. This CDR3 is 15 amino acids long. Germline CDR1 SGHNT, CDR2 YYREEE (reference sequence). CDR3 sequence reads: CASSLVQGSNYGYTF. CDR3 sequence (DNA): TGTGCCAGCAGCTTGGTACAGGGAAGTAACTATGGCTACACCTTC.

The chain links TRBV12-3 or TRBV12-4 to TRBJ2-4; 15 nucleotides align to TRBD2. There are 19 residues in the CDR3. V lost 3 bases to trimming and J lost 3 bases; unmatched junction nucleotides: 9. Here the CDR3 reads CASSFRTSGRAEGKNIQYF. The CDR3 region has the DNA TGTGCCAGCAGTTTCCGGACTAGCGGGAGGGCCGAGGGCAAAAACATTCAGTACTTC.

The CDR3 DNA reads TGTGCCAGCAGGGGGACGTTCTACGAGCAGTACTTC. Protein sequence: CASRGTFYEQYF. The rearrangement links TRBV6-1 to TRBJ2-7; D is possibly TRBD1 or TRBD2 (5 bases each). This CDR3 region has 12 residues. Germline-derived CDR1 and CDR2 are MNHNS and SASEGT. Trimming took 6 bases from V and 3 from J, leaving 9 bases between them.

This clonotype has a handful of counts. The V and J genes are TRBV30 and TRBJ1-5, with 9 bases that match TRBD1. Trimming took 3 bases from V and 5 from J; bases not matched to a gene: 8. Germline assignment: CDR1 GTSNPN and CDR2 SVGIG (reference sequence). The CDR3 is 15 residues long. The CDR3 nucleotides are TGTGCCTGGAGGTACCCGGACAGGGGACATCAGCCCCAGCATTTT. Translating gives CAWRYPDRGHQPQHF. The full variable domain, its missing parts supplied by reference TRBV30 and TRBJ1-5, is SQTIHQWPATLVQPVGSPLSLECTVEGTSNPNLYWYRQAAGRGLQLLFYSVGIGQISSEVPQNLSASRPQDRQFILSSKKLLLSDSGFYLCAWRYPDRGHQPQHFGDGTRLSIL.